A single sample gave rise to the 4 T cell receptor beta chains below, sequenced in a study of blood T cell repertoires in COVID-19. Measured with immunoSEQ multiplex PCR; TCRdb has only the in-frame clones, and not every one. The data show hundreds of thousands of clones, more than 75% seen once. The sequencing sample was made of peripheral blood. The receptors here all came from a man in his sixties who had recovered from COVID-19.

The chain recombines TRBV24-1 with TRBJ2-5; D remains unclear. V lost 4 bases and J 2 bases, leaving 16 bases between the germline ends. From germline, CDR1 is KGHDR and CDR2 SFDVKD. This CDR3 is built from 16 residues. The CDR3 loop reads CATSDPGGGLQETQYF. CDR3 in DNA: TGTGCCACCAGTGACCCCGGCGGCGGCTTACAAGAGACCCAGTACTTC.

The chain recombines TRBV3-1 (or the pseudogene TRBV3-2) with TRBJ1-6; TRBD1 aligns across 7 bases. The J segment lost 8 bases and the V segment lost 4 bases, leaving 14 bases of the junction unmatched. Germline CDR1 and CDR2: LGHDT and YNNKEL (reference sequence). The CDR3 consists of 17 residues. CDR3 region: CASSRSKTGTDYSPLHF. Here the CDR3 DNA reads TGTGCCAGCAGCCGCTCTAAGACAGGGACCGATTATTCACCCCTCCACTTT.

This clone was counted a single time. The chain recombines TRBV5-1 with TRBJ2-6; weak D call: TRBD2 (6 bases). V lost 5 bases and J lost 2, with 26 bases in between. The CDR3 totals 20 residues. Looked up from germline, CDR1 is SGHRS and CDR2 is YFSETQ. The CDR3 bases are TGCGCCAGCAGTTCATTGGTTGCTGGAGGGGTCCATACTGGGGCCAACGTCCTGACTTTC. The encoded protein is CASSSLVAGGVHTGANVLTF.

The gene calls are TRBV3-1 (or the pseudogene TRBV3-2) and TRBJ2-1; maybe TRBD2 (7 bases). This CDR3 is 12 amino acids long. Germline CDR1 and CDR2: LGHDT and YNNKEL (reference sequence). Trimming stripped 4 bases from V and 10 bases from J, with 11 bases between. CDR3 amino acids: CASSRGGREQFF. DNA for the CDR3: TGTGCCAGCAGCCGGGGGGGCAGAGAGCAGTTCTTC.